The rows below give T cell receptor beta chains drawn from one sample of a study of blood T cell repertoires in COVID-19. Assay: immunoSEQ multiplex PCR; the TCRdb copy retains only in-frame clones and omits some. Of roughly 220,000 clones listed, 65% to 90% were seen once; the top ten hold 3% to 4%. The source material was PBMCs or T cells enriched from blood (not recorded which). These receptors originate from a woman in her thirties or forties with acute COVID-19. Each CDR3 is given with its conserved first and last residue. Each record gives: CDR3 DNA, CDR3 protein, D gene, V gene, J gene. The D gene is left open where the match is weak.

TGCAGCGTTGAGAGCGTGGGGACAGGCACCTTCTATGGCTACACCTTC	CSVESVGTGTFYGYTF	TRBD1	TRBV29-1	TRBJ1-2
TGTGCCAGCAGTTTAGGGGGCGCCGGCTATGGCTACACCTTC	CASSLGGAGYGYTF	-	TRBV27	TRBJ1-2
TGTGCCAGCTCACCACCAGGGACTAGCGGGAACACCGGGGAGCTGTTTTTT	CASSPPGTSGNTGELFF	TRBD2	TRBV18	TRBJ2-2
TGTGCCAGCAGCCCGGGGGACGCGGTGGAGACCCAGTACTTC	CASSPGDAVETQYF	-	TRBV9	TRBJ2-5
TGTGCCAGCAGCCCTCGGGGGATCGACGAGCAGTACTTC	CASSPRGIDEQYF	-	TRBV11-1	TRBJ2-7
TGTGCCAGCAGCTTAGTTCAGGGAACCTATGGCTACACCTTC	CASSLVQGTYGYTF	-	TRBV7-8	TRBJ1-2
TGTGCCAGCAGTTTAAACAGGGGAAACCGTGGCTACACCTTC	CASSLNRGNRGYTF	TRBD1	TRBV27	TRBJ1-2
TGCGCCAGCAGCCAAGCGGGGGCTAGCGGGGGGAACAATGAGCAGTTCTTC	CASSQAGASGGNNEQFF	TRBD2	TRBV4-1	TRBJ2-1
TGTGCCAGTAGTACCCTAGCGGGAGTTCGAACAGATACGCAGTATTTT	CASSTLAGVRTDTQYF	TRBD2	TRBV19	TRBJ2-3
TGTGCCAGCAGTTGGTCGGGACACAGCTACGAGCAGTACTTC	CASSWSGHSYEQYF	-	TRBV27	TRBJ2-7
TGTGCCAGCAGTTTACCCGAGGTGGGTAATGAAAAACTGTTTTTT	CASSLPEVGNEKLFF	-	TRBV28	TRBJ1-4
TGTGCCAGCAGCGTACAGGGGGCGTATACGCAGTATTTT	CASSVQGAYTQYF	TRBD1	TRBV9	TRBJ2-3
TGTGCCAGCAGCACCCGGACAGGGCCCAACATTCAGTACTTC	CASSTRTGPNIQYF	TRBD1	TRBV13	TRBJ2-4
TGTGCCAGCAGATTTCCGGGGACTAGCGGGGCCCTCGAGCAGTACTTC	CASRFPGTSGALEQYF	TRBD2	TRBV5-4	TRBJ2-7
TGTGCCAGCTCAAGCTCGAGTACCCCTTCCTACGAGCAGTACTTC	CASSSSSTPSYEQYF	-	TRBV18	TRBJ2-7
TGTGCCACCAGCAGAGATAAGGGGCACTCCTACAATGAGCAGTTCTTC	CATSRDKGHSYNEQFF	-	TRBV15	TRBJ2-1
TGTGCCAGTAGTATCCCAGGCAAAAGTGACGAGCAGTACTTC	CASSIPGKSDEQYF	-	TRBV19	TRBJ2-7